The 9 T cell receptor beta chains reported below all come from one sample, sequenced in a study of T-cell reconstitution after alpha-beta-depleted transplantation in children. A library of TCRbeta sequences, prepared with unique molecular identifiers, was generated. TCRdb reprocessed the PCR reads via MiXCR and lists one record per CDR3 protein. The top ten clones hold 6.3% of a sample with about 260,000 distinct CDR3 sequences, around 8% of them seen once. Sequencing used PBMCs, mostly from graft donor cells, obtained 180 days after TCRalphabeta/CD19-depleted stem cell transplant. The receptors originated from a male patient between 10 and 17 years old who had a stem cell transplant for acute lymphoblastic leukemia, so the T cells may come from the graft donor.

At least ten counts were recorded for this clonotype. The genes are TRBV29-1 and TRBJ2-2; no clear D gene. In germline, CDR1 is SQVTM, CDR2 ANQGSEA. V lost 3 bases, J lost 1 base, and 3 bases lay in between. The CDR3 extends over 12 amino acids. For the CDR3, the DNA is TGCAGCGTTGACGGGAACACCGGGGAGCTGTTTTTT. Encoded protein: CSVDGNTGELFF.

This clonotype was detected many times. The chain carries TRBV7-8 and TRBJ1-1; 7 positions agree with TRBD1. The CDR3 is made up of 15 amino acids. The germline V gene encodes CDR1 SGHVS and CDR2 FQNEAQ. The V segment lost 5 bases and the J segment 2 bases; nucleotides outside the gene matches: 8. The CDR3 reads CASSPPDRVNTEAFF. The CDR3 DNA reads as TGTGCCAGCAGCCCCCCAGACAGGGTCAACACTGAAGCTTTCTTT. Variable domain in full (rest from reference TRBV7-8 and TRBJ1-1): GAGVSQSPRYKVAKRGQDVALRCDPISGHVSLFWYQQALGQGPEFLTYFQNEAQLDKSGLPSDRFFAERPEGSVSTLKIQRTQQEDSAVYLCASSPPDRVNTEAFFGQGTRLTVV.

Concerning this clonotype itself: A read error may explain this, as a much larger clone is one base away. V usage is TRBV13 and J usage is TRBJ2-3; D gene uncertain. The germline gives CDR1 PRHDT, CDR2 FYEKMQ (reference sequence). V was shortened by 3 bases and J by 0 bases, with 13 bases between the two germline ends. The length of the CDR3 is 16 residues. The CDR3, as DNA: TGTGCCAGCAGCTTCGGCAAACCAATTAGCACAGATACGCAGTATTTT. Translated: CASSFGKPISTDTQYF.

At least ten counts were recorded for this clonotype. The chain uses TRBV9 and TRBJ2-7; TRBD1 matches at 7 bases. This CDR3 is 15 amino acids long. With V trimmed by 0 bases and J by 2 bases, 5 bases remained unmatched. CDR1 is SGDLS, CDR2 YYNGEE, per germline. CDR3 DNA: TGTGCCAGCAGCGTAGGGACAGGTAACCCCTACGAGCAGTACTTC. Translating it yields CASSVGTGNPYEQYF.

A note on this clonotype: This may come from a read error, since a much larger clone is one base off. The DNA for the CDR3 is TGTGCCAGCAGCTTCAACCTAAACGCTGAAGCTTTCTTT. Residues: CASSFNLNAEAFF. The chain employs TRBV5-6 and TRBJ1-1; unclear D gene. Trimming removed 2 bases at V and 6 bases at J, with 11 bases between. Germline V CDR1 and CDR2: SGHDT, YYEEEE. The length of the CDR3 is 13 residues.

Many counts were recorded for this clonotype. The chain joins TRBV20-1 to TRBJ2-1; D not resolved. The V gene lost 3 bases and the J gene lost 2 bases, with 11 bases spanning the gap. Looked up from germline, CDR1 is DFQATT and CDR2 is SNEGSKA (reference sequence). The CDR3 has 14 amino acids. CDR3 DNA: TGCAGTGCTAGCTTTCAAGGACCCTACAATGAGCAGTTCTTC. Translated: CSASFQGPYNEQFF.

This clonotype was seen many times. This rearrangement joins TRBV10-3 to TRBJ1-2, with a tentative D call TRBD1 (5 bases). Germline-derived CDR1 and CDR2 are ENHRY and SYGVKD. This CDR3 has 15 residues. The V and J ends lost 7 bases and 0 bases respectively, with 15 bases between them. CDR3 coding DNA: TGTGCCATCAATACCGCAGACAGTTCTAACTATGGCTACACCTTC. This gives the protein CAINTADSSNYGYTF.

This clonotype was seen at least ten times. This rearrangement joins TRBV4-1 to TRBJ2-3; D remains unclear. Trimming cost V 4 bases and J 2 bases, with 10 bases left between them. The germline V gene has CDR1 MGHRA and CDR2 YSYEKL. This CDR3 spans 14 amino acids. The CDR3 DNA follows: TGCGCCAGCAGCCCCCCCCGGGTCACAGATACGCAGTATTTT. Translated: CASSPPRVTDTQYF.

This clonotype was observed many times. The V gene is TRBV20-1, the J gene TRBJ2-3; 14 bases are shared with TRBD2. In germline, CDR1 is DFQATT, CDR2 SNEGSKA (reference sequence). The CDR3 consists of 16 residues. V gave up 5 bases and J gave up 3 bases; unmatched junction bases: 7. CDR3 amino acids: CSAPGLAGGKTDTQYF. CDR3 DNA sequence: TGCAGTGCTCCCGGACTAGCGGGGGGTAAGACAGATACGCAGTATTTT.